This T cell receptor beta chain came from a study of T cell repertoires in cytomegalovirus infection. Overall study: In public TCR beta signatures, there were indications of both CMV infection and matching HLA type.

This clonotype turned up a few times. What it recognizes is unknown. The germline gene is not matched at one end of the junction; a read error may be the cause. Germline lookup yields CDR1 DFQATT and CDR2 SNEGSKA (reference sequence). The CDR3 consists of 11 residues. Via MiXCR, TCRdb re-called the reads, giving one row per CDR3 protein. Of roughly 340,000 distinct CDR3 sequences listed, about 28% are singletons. Study conclusions and caveats: In two of eight donors, the top clonotype was HLA-C-restricted CMV-specific.

The receptor was derived from a human donor in good health (CMV status not recorded). Some clones in this sample may be carry-over from other donors' samples. The chain joins TRBV20-1 to TRBJ1-2, with TRBD1 identical over 7 bases. Sequences were derived from cultured PBMCs, sampled from culture after CMV antigen stimulation. The CDR3 sequence is CQGGRSYGYTF. CDR3 sequence (DNA): TGTCAGGGGGGCAGATCTTATGGCTACACCTTC.